This T cell receptor beta chain came from a study of blood T cell repertoires in COVID-19. Trimming took 1 base from V and 5 from J, leaving 4 bases between them. Germline-derived CDR1 and CDR2 are KGHDR and SFDVKD. The CDR3 loop spans 13 amino acids. Authors' data handling: Amplification of reference gene primers provided the estimated nucleated cell counts. Assay: immunoSEQ multiplex PCR; the TCRdb copy retains only in-frame clones and omits some. V and J calls and clone size are given by that table; D and trimming were obtained from the DNA. The top ten hold roughly 14% of the sample, which has 150,000 to 200,000 clones, around 84% seen once.

This chain uses TRBV24-1 with TRBJ2-2; the D is unclear. The receptor comes from a man younger than 40 with active or convalescent COVID-19. The sample taken for sequencing was peripheral blood. Here the CDR3 DNA reads TGTGCCACCAGTGATTTTTATACCGGGGAGCTGTTTTTT. Encoded protein: CATSDFYTGELFF.